Reported below is one T cell receptor beta chain. Measured with immunoSEQ multiplex PCR; TCRdb has only the in-frame clones, and not every one. Here the sample spans about 190,000 clones, about 81% being singletons. The data were obtained in a study of blood T cell repertoires in COVID-19. This sequence was found in a man aged 25 to 40 with active or convalescent COVID-19. Sequencing was carried out using peripheral blood.

The CDR3 nucleotides read TGTGCTAGTGGTCAGTTGGGACAGCTCAATCAGCCCCAGCATTTT. Translating gives CASGQLGQLNQPQHF. V usage is TRBV12-5 and J usage is TRBJ1-5, with 7 bases lining up with TRBD1. Germline CDR1 is LGHNT and CDR2 is FRNRAP. The V gene end was trimmed by 5 bases and the J gene end by 3 bases; junction bases not matched to a gene: 7. This CDR3 has 15 amino acids.